The 13 T cell receptor beta chains below come from one sample, sequenced in a study of T-cell reconstitution after alpha-beta-depleted transplantation in children. For TCRbeta, the library was prepared with unique molecular identifiers. A single record per CDR3 protein comes from TCRdb applying MiXCR to the PCR reads. The repertoire holds about 200,000 distinct CDR3 sequences, approximately 6.9% seen once, with approximately 5.7% in the top ten. The source material was PBMCs, sampled before TCRalphabeta/CD19-depleted stem cell transplant. These receptors were taken from a boy younger than 10 with acute lymphoblastic leukemia, due to receive a stem cell transplant.

The CDR3 region has the DNA TGTGCCAGCAGTTACCAACACATCCAAGAGACCCAGTACTTC. It translates to CASSYQHIQETQYF. The chain combines TRBV6-2 or TRBV6-3 with TRBJ2-5, with no clear D. There are 14 residues in the CDR3. Trimming stripped 2 bases from V and 1 base from J, with 8 bases between. Per the germline V gene, CDR1 is MNHEY and CDR2 is SVGEGT.

The chain carries TRBV7-8 and TRBJ2-7; 10 bases agree with TRBD2. Germline lookup yields CDR1 SGHVS and CDR2 FQNEAQ. CDR3 length: 16 amino acids. V lost 5 bases, J lost 3 bases, and 10 bases stayed unmatched. This chain's CDR3 is CASSRTAGTSDYEQYF. In DNA, the CDR3 is TGTGCCAGCAGCCGAACCGCCGGGACTAGCGACTACGAGCAGTACTTC.

This clonotype has a count of ten or more. The chain carries TRBV7-9 and TRBJ2-1; D gene uncertain. The CDR3 totals 14 residues. Trimming stripped 2 bases from V and 5 bases from J, with 10 bases between. CDR1 is SEHNR, CDR2 FQNEAQ, per germline (reference sequence). CDR3 coding DNA: TGTGCCAGCAGCTTATCCAGTAACGACAATGAGCAGTTCTTC. This sequence encodes CASSLSSNDNEQFF.

V is TRBV5-6 and J is TRBJ2-7; tentatively, D is TRBD2 (6 bases). Germline CDR1 and CDR2: SGHDT and YYEEEE. This CDR3 has 13 residues. Trimming left V 4 bases short and J 7 bases short, with 15 bases between. CDR3 DNA: TGTGCCAGCAGCCCCGGGGCGGGACTGGAGCAGTACTTC. Translation gives CASSPGAGLEQYF. The full variable domain, in which reference TRBV5-6 and TRBJ2-7 provide the parts outside the CDR3, is DAGVTQSPTHLIKTRGQQVTLRCSPKSGHDTVSWYQQALGQGPQFIFQYYEEEERQRGNFPDRFSGHQFPNYSSELNVNALLLGDSALYLCASSPGAGLEQYFGPGTRLTVT.

This chain joins TRBV5-6 and TRBJ1-1; 8 nucleotides agree with TRBD1. The CDR3 is made up of 16 amino acids. Looked up from germline, CDR1 is SGHDT and CDR2 is YYEEEE. The V segment lost 1 base and the J segment 1 base; nucleotides outside the gene matches: 6. The CDR3 DNA is TGTGCCAGCAGCTTGCCTGGACAGGGAGCGAACACTGAAGCTTTCTTT. Translated: CASSLPGQGANTEAFF.

This clonotype was counted at least ten times. The rearrangement links TRBV5-1 to TRBJ2-2, with 7 bases identical to TRBD2. V lost 5 bases, J lost 5 bases, and 6 bases stayed unmatched. CDR1 and CDR2 (germline): SGHRS, YFSETQ. The CDR3 is 14 residues long. The CDR3 loop is CASSRIAGTGELFF. CDR3 nucleotides: TGCGCCAGCAGTCGTATAGCGGGTACCGGGGAGCTGTTTTTT.

The chain is built from TRBV9 and TRBJ2-3; D might be TRBD2 (6 bases). Trimming stripped 1 base from V and 0 bases from J, with 9 bases between. Germline V gives CDR1 SGDLS, CDR2 YYNGEE. The CDR3 is 15 residues long. The CDR3 sequence: CASSVLGTSTDTQYF. The CDR3 region has the DNA TGTGCCAGCAGCGTACTGGGGACTAGCACAGATACGCAGTATTTT.

The rearrangement joins TRBV18 to TRBJ2-5; 7 bases map to TRBD1. The V segment lost 3 bases and the J segment 3 bases; nucleotides outside the gene matches: 7. The CDR3 covers 15 residues. The germline CDR1 and CDR2 sequences are KGHSH and LQKENI. The CDR3, as DNA: TGTGCCAGCTCACCGACGGCCCAGGGGGAAGAGACCCAGTACTTC. It encodes CASSPTAQGEETQYF.

This clonotype was observed many times. The chain combines TRBV5-1 with TRBJ2-1, with D possibly TRBD1 on 6 matching bases. Per germline, CDR1 SGHRS and CDR2 YFSETQ. The CDR3 covers 14 residues. The V gene lost 4 bases and the J gene lost 8 bases, with 16 bases spanning the gap. This chain's CDR3 is CASSPRDKVDEQFF. The CDR3 DNA sequence: TGCGCCAGCAGCCCCCGGGACAAAGTAGATGAGCAGTTCTTC.

In this sample, this clonotype turned up a few times. The chain is built from TRBV2 and TRBJ2-7, with D maybe TRBD2 (6 bases). The CDR3 has 14 amino acids. Trimming stripped 6 bases from V and 7 bases from J, with 19 bases between. The germline gives CDR1 SNHLY, CDR2 FYNNEI. The DNA for the CDR3 is TGTGCCAGCAGCGCCCCTGGACTGGCGGGAGAGCAGTACTTC. Translated: CASSAPGLAGEQYF.

This clonotype was seen many times. This chain uses TRBV25-1 with TRBJ2-5; D not resolved. This CDR3 comprises 14 residues. Germline CDR1 MGHDK, CDR2 SYGVNS. The V end was cut by 3 bases, the J end by 9 bases, with 17 bases between. The CDR3 DNA is TGTGCCAGCAGTGATGATAAGGAAAAGAGACCCCAGTACTTC. Its protein is CASSDDKEKRPQYF.

This clonotype was observed a single time. Relative to the germline gene, one junction end is altered; a read error may explain this. The chain links TRBV29-1 to TRBJ1-2; D remains ambiguous. Germline loops: CDR1 SQVTM, CDR2 ANQGSEA. The CDR3 covers 9 residues. The chain's CDR3 is CSVEDGGVF. The CDR3 region has the DNA TGCAGCGTTGAAGATGGCGGGGTCTTC.

This clonotype was observed a handful of times. The rearrangement joins TRBV6-5 to TRBJ1-5; D is possibly TRBD1 (6 bases). With 4 bases removed from V and 3 bases from J, the gap between germline ends came to 16 bases. The length of the CDR3 is 16 residues. Germline V gene lookup returns CDR1 MNHEY and CDR2 SVGAGI. CDR3 loop: CASSSPLDRFNQPQHF. The CDR3 DNA reads TGTGCCAGCAGTTCCCCCTTAGACAGGTTCAATCAGCCCCAGCATTTT.